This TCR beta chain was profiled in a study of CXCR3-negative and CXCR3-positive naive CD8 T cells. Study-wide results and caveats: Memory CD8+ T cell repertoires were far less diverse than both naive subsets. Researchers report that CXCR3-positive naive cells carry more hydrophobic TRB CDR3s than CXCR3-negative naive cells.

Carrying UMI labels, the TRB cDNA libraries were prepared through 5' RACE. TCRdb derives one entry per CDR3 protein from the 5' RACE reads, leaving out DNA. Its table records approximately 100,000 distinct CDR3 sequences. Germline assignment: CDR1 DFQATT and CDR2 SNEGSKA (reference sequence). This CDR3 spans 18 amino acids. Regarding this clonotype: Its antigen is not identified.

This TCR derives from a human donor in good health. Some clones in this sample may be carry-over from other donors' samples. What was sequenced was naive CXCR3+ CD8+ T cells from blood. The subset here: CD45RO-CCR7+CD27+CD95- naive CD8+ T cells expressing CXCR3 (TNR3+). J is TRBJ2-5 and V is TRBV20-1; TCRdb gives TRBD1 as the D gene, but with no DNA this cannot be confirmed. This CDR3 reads CSAETLEGGHRASETQYF.